The present T cell receptor beta chain was sequenced within a study of shared clonotypes between healthy human individuals. The wider study: Each donor's CD8 memory used one plate, CD8 naive two, each CD4 subset three. Study-level findings and limits: With few donors, the genetic and exposure-history diversity represented was limited. The generation probabilities recorded for non-shared clonotypes fell below those of clonotypes shared by all four donors.

For sorted subsets, 150 to 200 ng DNA per replicate equaled about 30,000 T cell genomes. Assay: immunoSEQ multiplex PCR; the TCRdb copy retains only in-frame clones and omits some. This sample yields roughly 1,600,000 clones, of which approximately 98.5% are seen a single time; approximately 0.4% belongs to the top ten. Remarks on this clone: Its antigen is unknown.

The sequencing sample was made of naive CD4+ T cells sorted from blood. Described subset: CD45RA+ positively selected. The sequence derives from a man aged 25 to 40 in good health.

DNA for the CDR3: TGTGCCTGGAGGGGGGGCTTGAGGCTCGGCTACACCTTC. This codes for CAWRGGLRLGYTF. This chain connects TRBV30 to TRBJ1-2; possible D gene TRBD1, 6 bases. The CDR3 sequence is 13 residues long. Germline CDR1 GTSNPN, CDR2 SVGIG (reference sequence). Trimming pared 3 bases from V and 8 bases from J, leaving 16 bases between. The full variable domain, rest sourced from reference TRBV30 and TRBJ1-2, is SQTIHQWPATLVQPVGSPLSLECTVEGTSNPNLYWYRQAAGRGLQLLFYSVGIGQISSEVPQNLSASRPQDRQFILSSKKLLLSDSGFYLCAWRGGLRLGYTFGSGTRLTVV.